This T cell receptor (beta chain) stems from a study of T cell repertoires in cytomegalovirus infection. Background on the study: Selection of CMV epitopes for the study included recently identified HLA-C-restricted and well-studied HLA-B-restricted ones. Matching HLA type and CMV infection were both indicated by public TCR beta signatures. General observations from the study: Ex vivo, HLA-C-restricted CMV-specific TCR beta clonotypes prevailed over the rest of the response. Using cumulative public TCR beta family frequency, the authors identified those who carried CMV together with the relevant HLA.

From the reads, TCRdb called clonotypes with MiXCR, one entry per CDR3 protein. The table includes about half a million distinct CDR3 sequences, roughly 34% detected once. CDR3 size: 15 residues. The germline V gene encodes CDR1 PRHDT and CDR2 FYEKMQ (reference sequence). The V and J ends lost 1 base and 5 bases respectively, with 14 bases between them. As for this clonotype: What it recognizes is unknown.

The sequence derives from a human donor in good health (CMV status not recorded). Some clones in this sample may be carry-over from other donors' samples. V gene TRBV13 combines with J gene TRBJ2-5, with D unresolved. The starting material was cultured PBMCs, obtained from culture after CMV antigen stimulation. The DNA for the CDR3 is TGTGCCAGCAGCTTAGTGGTCCCCCTTGGGGAGACCCAGTACTTC. Translating gives CASSLVVPLGETQYF.